The 19 T cell receptor beta chains below all came from one sample that was sequenced in a study of T cell clonotyping in hematopoietic cell transplantation. The assay was immunoSEQ multiplex PCR, and TCRdb's table has in-frame clones only and misses some. The table shows 12,000 or so clones, with roughly 87% occurring only once. Material: peripheral blood mononuclear cells. Source of these receptors: a human donor who either received an allogeneic hematopoietic cell transplant for a myeloid malignancy or was a related donor (not recorded which). Some clones in this sample may be carry-over from other donors' samples.

The chain uses TRBV19 and TRBJ1-1; D uncertain. Germline V CDR1 and CDR2: LNHDA, SQIVND (reference sequence). This CDR3 spans 15 amino acids. V lost 3 bases, J lost 5 bases, and 16 bases lay in between. The DNA of the CDR3 is TGTGCCAGTAGTATCTGGATTCTCTCGGATACTGAAGCTTTCTTT. It translates to CASSIWILSDTEAFF.

This sequence joins TRBV19 and TRBJ1-4; TRBD1 matches 9 bases. Trimming cost V 6 bases and J 7 bases; bases outside gene matches: 9. Germline-derived CDR1 and CDR2 are LNHDA and SQIVND (reference sequence). There are 15 residues in the CDR3. The CDR3 sequence is CASSSGTGLFEKLFF. The DNA for the CDR3 is TGTGCCAGTAGCTCCGGGACAGGGTTATTTGAAAAACTGTTTTTT. Filled out from reference TRBV19 and TRBJ1-4, the complete variable domain reads DGGITQSPKYLFRKEGQNVTLSCEQNLNHDAMYWYRQDPGQGLRLIYYSQIVNDFQKGDIAEGYSVSREKKESFPLTVTSAQKNPTAFYLCASSSGTGLFEKLFFGSGTQLSVL.

This clone was found a few times. The rearrangement uses TRBV6-5 and TRBJ1-2; no reliable D call. Trimming pared 0 bases from V and 8 bases from J, leaving 16 bases between. CDR1 and CDR2 (germline): MNHEY, SVGAGI. This CDR3 is built from 15 residues. CDR3 region: CASSYSPRWQEGYTF. CDR3 in DNA: TGTGCCAGCAGTTACTCCCCAAGGTGGCAGGAGGGCTACACCTTC.

The V gene is TRBV6-1, the J gene TRBJ2-3, with 8 bases that match TRBD1. This CDR3 contains 15 residues. The V gene's germline CDR1 is MNHNS and CDR2 SASEGT. V lost 4 bases, J lost 3 bases, and 6 bases stayed unmatched. CDR3 bases: TGTGCCAGCAGTGCTGGACAGGGTATAACAGATACGCAGTATTTT. It translates to CASSAGQGITDTQYF.

DNA of the CDR3: TGTGCCAGCAGCCCCCGACTGGGGGGCGCAGGGGACACTGAAGCTTTCTTT. Translation: CASSPRLGGAGDTEAFF. The chain links TRBV7-9 to TRBJ1-1; maybe TRBD1 (6 bases). The CDR3 runs to 17 residues. Germline V lookup: CDR1 SEHNR, CDR2 FQNEAQ (reference sequence). V gave up 5 bases and J gave up 3 bases, with 22 bases separating them. Full variable domain (outside the CDR3, taken from reference TRBV7-9 and TRBJ1-1): DTGVSQNPRHKITKRGQNVTFRCDPISEHNRLYWYRQTLGQGPEFLTYFQNEAQLEKSRLLSDRFSAERPKGSFSTLEIQRTEQGDSAMYLCASSPRLGGAGDTEAFFGQGTRLTVV.

The chain is built from TRBV30 and TRBJ2-4; D ambiguous. Per germline, CDR1 GTSNPN and CDR2 SVGIG (reference sequence). V was clipped by 6 bases and J by 8 bases, with 17 bases between them. The CDR3 has 13 amino acids. CDR3 bases: TGTGCCTGTTCGAGGCGCCGGTTGGACATTCAGTACTTC. It encodes CACSRRRLDIQYF.

This clone appeared once. The J gene is TRBJ2-2, the V gene TRBV4-1, with 8 bases aligning to TRBD2. The CDR3 is 16 residues long. The germline CDR1 and CDR2 sequences are MGHRA and YSYEKL. V dropped 6 bases and J dropped 6; count of bases not matched to a gene: 12. The CDR3 region is CASSRDGGASAGELFF. The CDR3 DNA reads as TGCGCCAGCAGTCGTGACGGGGGGGCTTCTGCCGGGGAGCTGTTTTTT.

The chain employs TRBV6-4 and TRBJ2-2; 10 nucleotides align to TRBD1. The CDR3 is made up of 16 amino acids. The ends lost 3 bases at V and 2 bases at J; junction bases unmatched: 3. The germline V gene encodes CDR1 MRHNA and CDR2 SNTAGT. The CDR3 DNA is TGTGCCAGCAGTGATGGGACAGGGGCAAACACCGGGGAGCTGTTTTTT. This codes for CASSDGTGANTGELFF.

The chain recombines TRBV10-2 with TRBJ1-4; no reliable D call. The germline V gene has CDR1 WSHSY and CDR2 SAAADI. The V and J ends lost 3 bases and 1 base respectively, with 0 bases between them. The CDR3 covers 12 residues. For the CDR3, the DNA is TGCGCCAGCAGTGAAACTAATGAAAAACTGTTTTTT. Protein sequence: CASSETNEKLFF.

This chain links TRBV11-1 with TRBJ1-2; 8 positions agree with TRBD1. Germline loops: CDR1 SGHAT, CDR2 FQDESV (reference sequence). J was trimmed by 5 bases and V by 5 bases; bases with no gene match: 10. This CDR3 comprises 15 residues. The CDR3 bases are TGTGCCAGCAGCGGATACAGGGGACAGGAATATGGCTACACCTTC. Its protein product is CASSGYRGQEYGYTF. Combining the CDR3 with reference TRBV11-1 and TRBJ1-2 gives the whole variable domain EAEVAQSPRYKITEKSQAVAFWCDPISGHATLYWYRQILGQGPELLVQFQDESVVDDSQLPKDRFSAERLKGVDSTLKIQPAELGDSAMYLCASSGYRGQEYGYTFGSGTRLTVV.

J is TRBJ2-2 and V is TRBV30; D remains ambiguous. Trimming stripped 7 bases from V and 6 bases from J, with 18 bases between. The CDR3 has 14 residues. CDR1 is GTSNPN, CDR2 SVGIG, per germline (reference sequence). The CDR3 is CAFSRVLTSGELFF. The CDR3, as DNA: TGTGCCTTTAGTAGGGTCTTGACCTCCGGGGAGCTGTTTTTT.

This chain uses TRBV25-1 with TRBJ1-2; D may be TRBD1 (6 bases). Trimming shortened V by 6 bases and J by 2 bases, and 19 bases separated the two germline ends. There are 16 residues in the CDR3. Germline assignment: CDR1 MGHDK and CDR2 SYGVNS. The chain's CDR3 is CASSGYKGGENYGYTF. CDR3 bases: TGTGCCAGCAGCGGTTACAAAGGGGGAGAGAACTATGGCTACACCTTC.

The V and J genes are TRBV9 and TRBJ2-5; D unclear. The germline CDR1 and CDR2 sequences are SGDLS and YYNGEE. The CDR3 extends over 15 amino acids. V was shortened by 0 bases and J by 1 base, with 10 bases between the two germline ends. CDR3 sequence: CASSVAHRIQETQYF. The CDR3 region has the DNA TGTGCCAGCAGCGTAGCCCACAGAATCCAAGAGACCCAGTACTTC.

The chain joins TRBV7-2 to TRBJ2-1; tentative D call: TRBD2 (7 bases). Germline V gene sequence: CDR1 SGHTA, CDR2 FQGNSA. The CDR3 spans 15 residues. The V end lost 0 bases, the J end lost 4 bases, and 10 bases lay between the germline ends. The CDR3 DNA reads as TGTGCCAGCAGCTTAGCGGGGGGGCATTACAATGAGCAGTTCTTC. Translated, it gives CASSLAGGHYNEQFF.

The chain recombines TRBV7-9 with TRBJ2-7, with D unresolved. Germline V gives CDR1 SEHNR, CDR2 FQNEAQ (reference sequence). V was clipped by 7 bases and J by 2 bases, with 18 bases between them. This CDR3 has 15 amino acids. The CDR3 loop is CASTPVTNSAYEQYF. CDR3 DNA sequence: TGTGCCAGCACCCCCGTAACGAACAGCGCCTACGAGCAGTACTTC.

The rearrangement uses TRBV4-3 and TRBJ1-1; 7 bases match TRBD1. The CDR3 has 15 residues. Losses at the gene ends were 0 bases for V and 7 bases for J; bases not matched to a gene: 8. The germline V gene has CDR1 LGHNA and CDR2 YSLEER. DNA of the CDR3: TGCGCCAGCAGCCAAGACCCGAGGGGGCAGGGTGAAGCTTTCTTT. Its protein is CASSQDPRGQGEAFF.

The chain is built from TRBV7-6 and TRBJ2-5, with TRBD1 identical over 9 bases. The V and J ends lost 0 bases and 5 bases, in that order; junction bases with no gene match: 4. CDR1 and CDR2 (germline): SGHVS, FNYEAQ. This CDR3 is built from 15 residues. The CDR3 here is CASSLATGGDETQYF. CDR3 coding DNA: TGTGCCAGCAGCTTAGCAACAGGGGGCGATGAGACCCAGTACTTC.

This chain links TRBV27 with TRBJ2-7; tentatively, D is TRBD1 or TRBD2 (5 bases each). The CDR3 contains 15 residues. The V end was cut by 6 bases, the J end by 6 bases, with 21 bases between. Germline-derived CDR1 and CDR2 are MNHEY and SMNVEV (reference sequence). CDR3 residues: CASSPAAFGAGEQYF. The CDR3 coding sequence is TGTGCCAGCAGCCCGGCGGCTTTTGGGGCGGGCGAGCAGTACTTC.

This chain joins TRBV25-1 and TRBJ2-4, with unresolved D. CDR3 length: 13 residues. V was cut by 4 bases and J by 0 bases, with 4 bases left in between. Germline CDR1 and CDR2: MGHDK and SYGVNS. The CDR3 loop reads CASSGAAKNIQYF. Here the CDR3 DNA reads TGTGCCAGCAGTGGTGCAGCCAAAAACATTCAGTACTTC.